This is a list of T cell receptor beta chains from one sample in a study of shared T cell receptors in the human thymus. Profiling relied on immunoSEQ multiplex PCR, and the TCRdb table lists in-frame clones only, not all of them. The table has about 660,000 clones, 80% to 90% seen once; the top ten hold 0.0094%. This same sample was also taken into another study, of human thymus T cells.

The specimen sequenced was thymocytes. Every receptor here comes from a boy younger than two with a congenital heart defect. The CDR3 runs from the conserved cysteine through the conserved F or W. D genes are given only for firm matches. Expanded clones get a size class; other rows say once, few or many, or leave the size out.

d_call j_call cdr3_length clone_size v_call cdr3_nt cdr3_aa
- TRBJ2-5 17 - TRBV5-4 TGTGCCAGCAGCTCGGGTGAAGGCGGGGGCTTCCAAGAGACCCAGTACTTC CASSSGEGGGFQETQYF
TRBD2 TRBJ2-1 15 - TRBV10-3 TGTGCCATTGGGCGGTCTAGCGGGGGGACGAATGAGCAGTTCTTC CAIGRSSGGTNEQFF
TRBD1 TRBJ1-2 18 - TRBV4-3 TGCGCCAGCAGCCAACGGGAAGCGTGGGACAGGGCGTGGCGGGGCTACACCTTC CASSQREAWDRAWRGYTF
- TRBJ2-2 17 - TRBV5-4 TGTGCCAGAAGATTCGGGGTGGTGAAAAGGGCCACCGGGGAGCTGTTTTTT CARRFGVVKRATGELFF
- TRBJ1-4 18 - TRBV7-9 TGTGCCAGCAGCTCGTCGGACGAAGACAGGAGAACTAATGAAAAACTGTTTTTT CASSSSDEDRRTNEKLFF
- TRBJ1-2 12 - TRBV7-9 TGTGCCAGCAGCTTAGGGGGCGGTGGCTACACCTTC CASSLGGGGYTF
TRBD2 TRBJ2-7 16 - TRBV11-2 TGTGCCAGCAGCTTAACGGCTCCAGCGGGACCCTACGAGCAGTACTTC CASSLTAPAGPYEQYF
- TRBJ2-4 15 - TRBV11-2 TGTGCCAGCAGCTTAAGCAAATTAGCCAAAAACATTCAGTACTTC CASSLSKLAKNIQYF
- TRBJ2-1 16 - TRBV11-2 TGTGCCAGCAGCTTTACTGCGGGACGATCTTACAATGAGCAGTTCTTC CASSFTAGRSYNEQFF
TRBD1 TRBJ1-6 15 once TRBV5-1 TGCGCCAGCAGCTCGAACGGGACAGACAATTCACCCCTCCACTTT CASSSNGTDNSPLHF
TRBD1 TRBJ2-1 17 once TRBV12-5 TGTGCTAGTGGTTTACGAAGGGGGCGAGGTAAGAACAATGAGCAGTTCTTC CASGLRRGRGKNNEQFF
- TRBJ2-2 19 - TRBV28 TGTGCCAGCAGTTTAGGCGTCGGACTAGCGACAGGGGCCACCGGGGAGCTGTTTTTT CASSLGVGLATGATGELFF
TRBD2 TRBJ2-3 15 - TRBV28 TGTGCCAGCAGTACCCTGGGGGGGGACACAGATACGCAGTATTTT CASSTLGGDTDTQYF
- TRBJ2-7 15 - TRBV6-6 TGTGCCAGCAGTAAACGAGTTCAGGGGTCCTACGAGCAGTACTTC CASSKRVQGSYEQYF
TRBD2 TRBJ2-1 16 - TRBV2 TGTGCCAGCAGAGGGGCGCTAGCGGGGGGCAGGAATGAGCAGTTCTTC CASRGALAGGRNEQFF
- TRBJ2-5 12 - TRBV2 TGTGCCAGCAGGGCCCTCCAAGAGACCCAGTACTTC CASRALQETQYF
TRBD2 TRBJ2-1 15 - TRBV5-1 TGCGCCAGCAGCCCCGTCCCGGGACTAGCGGGGATAAAATTCTTC CASSPVPGLAGIKFF
TRBD2 TRBJ2-5 17 - TRBV27 TGTGCCAGCAGTCCTGCGCGGGGGTGCCAGGACCAAGAGACCCAGTACTTC CASSPARGCQDQETQYF
TRBD2 TRBJ2-3 15 once TRBV28 TGTGCCAGCAGTTTCTTAGCGGGGGATACAGATACGCAGTATTTT CASSFLAGDTDTQYF
- TRBJ2-2 15 - TRBV5-1 TGCGCCAGCAGCTTTGACACACCGGACACCGGGGAGCTGTTTTTT CASSFDTPDTGELFF
- TRBJ2-3 16 - TRBV5-4 TGTGCCAGCAGCTTGGTAGGCGGAACTAGCACAGATACGCAGTATTTT CASSLVGGTSTDTQYF
- TRBJ2-3 15 - TRBV19 TGTGCCTCAGGGCCCTGGGGCCCTAGCACAGATACGCAGTATTTT CASGPWGPSTDTQYF
TRBD1 TRBJ2-7 16 - TRBV4-1 TGCGCCAGCAGCCAAGGGAAGGGGGCAATTTATTACGAGCAGTACTTC CASSQGKGAIYYEQYF
TRBD2 TRBJ2-7 13 - TRBV7-9 TGTGCCAGCAGGGGTGGGGGGGACTACGAGCAGTACTTC CASRGGGDYEQYF
- TRBJ2-1 17 - TRBV4-2 TGTGCCAGCAGCCAAGGAGATCGTAATTGCTCCTACAATGAGCAGTTCTTC CASSQGDRNCSYNEQFF
- TRBJ2-5 14 - TRBV7-9 TGTGCCAGCAGCTTAAGGACAGAACAAGAGACCCAGTACTTC CASSLRTEQETQYF
TRBD1 TRBJ2-4 19 - TRBV4-1 TGCGCCAGCAGCCAACCTTGGGACAGGGAACCCTTAGCCAAAAACATTCAGTACTTC CASSQPWDREPLAKNIQYF
- TRBJ2-3 14 - TRBV5-1 TGCGCCAGCAGCTTTATCTATGGCACAGATACGCAGTATTTT CASSFIYGTDTQYF
- TRBJ1-3 15 - TRBV28 TGTGCCAGCATTAGCAGGGGCTTCGCGGGAAACACCATATATTTT CASISRGFAGNTIYF
- TRBJ2-1 16 - TRBV14 TGTGCCAGCAGCCAAGATTTAGAAGGGTGGCGGGGTACGCAGTTCTTC CASSQDLEGWRGTQFF
- TRBJ2-1 19 - TRBV4-1 TGCGCCAGCAGCCAAGGTTACGGGGGAGGCCCGATCTCCTACAATGAGCAGTTCTTC CASSQGYGGGPISYNEQFF
TRBD2 TRBJ2-1 17 - TRBV18 TGTGCCAGCTCACCACTAGCGGGAGTGGGGTCCTACAATGAGCAGTTCTTC CASSPLAGVGSYNEQFF
- TRBJ1-3 14 - TRBV7-9 TGTGCCAGCAGCCGCCGCGTCTCTGGAAACACCATATATTTT CASSRRVSGNTIYF
- TRBJ1-4 16 - TRBV27 TGTGCCAGCAGTTTAAGGGGGGGGAGGGCTAATGAAAAACTGTTTTTT CASSLRGGRANEKLFF
- TRBJ2-3 17 - TRBV4-3 TGCGCCAGCAGCCAAGAGGACACCCCACGACATACAGATACGCAGTATTTT CASSQEDTPRHTDTQYF
TRBD2 TRBJ2-7 13 - TRBV10-3 TGTGCCATCAGCCTCCATAGCGGGAGCGAGCAGTACTTC CAISLHSGSEQYF
TRBD1 TRBJ1-2 16 - TRBV5-1 TGCGCCAGCAGCTTGGGCTCCGGGACAGAAAACTATGGCTACACCTTC CASSLGSGTENYGYTF
TRBD2 TRBJ2-1 19 - TRBV9 TGTGCCAGCAGCGTAGACGGACTAGCGTGGCCCGGGACCTACAATGAGCAGTTCTTC CASSVDGLAWPGTYNEQFF
TRBD1 TRBJ1-2 16 - TRBV27 TGTGCCAGCAGTTCCAGGACAGGGGCCAATTCCTATGGCTACACCTTC CASSSRTGANSYGYTF
TRBD2 TRBJ2-7 17 - TRBV27 TGTGCCAGCAGTTCAGGAGTTAGCGGGATCGGCTCCTACGAGCAGTACTTC CASSSGVSGIGSYEQYF